This T cell receptor (beta chain) came from a study of shared clonotypes between healthy human individuals. Overall study results and limits: Deeper or shallower sequencing was expected to change how clonotypes are shared among donors.

Assay used: immunoSEQ multiplex PCR; TCRdb lists only in-frame clones, some missing. The top ten clones hold approximately 0.062% of a sample with roughly 530,000 clones, roughly 95% of them seen once. For this clone: Its antigen remains unknown.

This TCR was sampled from a woman aged 30 to 39 in good health. The sample was naive CD4+ T cells sorted from blood. Described subset: CD45RA+ positively selected.

CDR3 sequence: CASSASLDTEAFF. CDR3 bases: TGTGCCAGCAGCGCATCATTAGACACTGAAGCTTTCTTT. The V call is TRBV7-9, the J call TRBJ1-1; D is unresolved. Trimming shortened V by 5 bases and J by 3 bases, and 10 bases separated the two germline ends. This CDR3 is 13 amino acids long. Germline CDR1 and CDR2: SEHNR and FQNEAQ (reference sequence).